This T cell receptor beta chain was sequenced for a study of blood T cell repertoires in COVID-19. Across the study: Spain, Italy and the United States supplied samples that represented acute and convalescent COVID-19.

In the original workflow: Estimates of nucleated cell counts were drawn from the amplification of reference gene primers. The table came from immunoSEQ multiplex PCR; TCRdb's copy has only in-frame clones and leaves some out. V and J calls and clone size come straight from that table; D and trimming were deduced from the DNA. The data hold fewer than 350,000 clones, with approximately 88% observed a single time. Between the trimmed V and J ends, which lost 5 bases and 4 bases, there was a span of 17 bases. Germline V gives CDR1 SGHVS, CDR2 FNYEAQ. The CDR3 consists of 15 residues. The TCR sequence derives from a woman aged 30 to 39 who had recovered from COVID-19. Sequenced material: PBMCs or T cells enriched from blood (not recorded which). V is TRBV7-6 and J is TRBJ1-2; D is perhaps TRBD1 (5 bases). The CDR3 here is CASSAPGPGGYGYTF. CDR3 bases: TGTGCCAGCAGCGCACCGGGACCCGGGGGCTATGGCTACACCTTC.